These T cell receptor beta chains were read from a single sample in a study of OX40 agonist ivuxolimab in advanced cancers. Sequencing used immunoSEQ multiplex PCR; TCRdb keeps in-frame clones, though not all of them. The repertoire holds over 95,000 clones, roughly 89% seen once, with 0.7% to 0.9% in the top ten. The sample in question was CD4+ or CD8+ T cells sorted from blood, obtained in a trial of the OX40 agonist ivuxolimab. The source of these receptors is an adult with an advanced solid tumor such as melanoma, head and neck, liver or kidney cancer. Both conserved end residues are part of each CDR3. D genes are given only for firm matches. Clone size is stated in some rows and not others, as once, few, many or a class when expanded.

d_gene	v_gene	j_gene	abundance	CDR3aa	CDR3nt
.	TRBV30	TRBJ1-3	.	CAWSVGSEAGNTIYF	TGTGCCTGGAGTGTAGGGTCGGAGGCGGGAAACACCATATATTTT
.	TRBV7-9	TRBJ2-3	.	CASSLRSGTDTQYF	TGTGCCAGCAGCTTAAGGAGCGGGACAGATACGCAGTATTTT
.	TRBV10-3	TRBJ2-3	.	CAISELEDTQYF	TGTGCCATCAGTGAGTTGGAGGATACGCAGTATTTT
.	TRBV19	TRBJ1-1	.	CASSISSGDTEAFF	TGTGCCAGTAGTATTAGTTCAGGGGACACTGAAGCTTTCTTT
.	TRBV28	TRBJ1-1	.	CASRAGDMNTEAFF	TGTGCCAGCAGAGCCGGGGATATGAACACTGAAGCTTTCTTT
TRBD1	TRBV5-1	TRBJ2-1	.	CASSSGQGPNEQFF	TGCGCCAGCAGCTCGGGACAGGGGCCCAATGAGCAGTTCTTC
.	TRBV7-9	TRBJ2-1	.	CASSRDVNEQFF	TGTGCCAGCAGCCGGGATGTGAATGAGCAGTTCTTC
.	TRBV28	TRBJ1-6	.	CASSYSGIDNSPLHF	TGTGCCAGCAGTTACAGCGGGATAGATAATTCACCCCTCCACTTT
TRBD1	TRBV10-3	TRBJ1-4	.	CAISEPRTGRTNEKLFF	TGTGCCATCAGTGAGCCGCGGACAGGGCGAACTAATGAAAAACTGTTTTTT
.	TRBV28	TRBJ1-2	.	CASNFANYGYTF	TGTGCCAGCAACTTCGCTAACTATGGCTACACCTTC
.	TRBV19	TRBJ1-2	.	CASSIEDGRYGYTF	TGTGCCAGTAGTATCGAGGACGGACGTTATGGCTACACCTTC
.	TRBV5-4	TRBJ2-2	once	CASSADGYTGELFF	TGTGCCAGCAGCGCGGACGGATACACCGGGGAGCTGTTTTTT
TRBD2	TRBV28	TRBJ2-1	.	CASTPRGVAYNEQFF	TGTGCCAGCACCCCTCGGGGGGTTGCCTACAATGAGCAGTTCTTC
.	TRBV7-3	TRBJ2-2	.	CASSQSGGGIAGELFF	TGTGCCAGCAGCCAGTCCGGCGGAGGGATCGCCGGGGAGCTGTTTTTT
.	TRBV7-3	TRBJ2-7	.	CASSLTGTINEQYF	TGTGCCAGCAGCTTAACGGGCACTATAAACGAGCAGTACTTC
.	TRBV7-2	TRBJ1-5	once	CASSTAGAGPRPQHF	TGTGCCAGCAGTACCGCGGGAGCAGGGCCAAGACCCCAGCATTTT
.	TRBV13	TRBJ1-6	.	CASSFSQGTSPLHF	TGTGCCAGCAGCTTCTCTCAGGGTACTTCACCCCTCCACTTT
TRBD1	TRBV11-2	TRBJ1-3	.	CASSSQGAPGNTIYF	TGTGCCAGCAGCTCACAGGGGGCGCCTGGAAACACCATATATTTT
TRBD1	TRBV15	TRBJ2-2	.	CATSRPGQDTGELFF	TGTGCCACCAGCAGGCCCGGACAGGACACCGGGGAGCTGTTTTTT
.	TRBV5-1	TRBJ1-2	once	CASSLGPREPNYGYTF	TGCGCCAGCAGCTTGGGGCCCAGGGAACCTAACTATGGCTACACCTTC
.	TRBV7-9	TRBJ1-1	.	CASSRTPYFEAFF	TGTGCCAGCAGCCGGACGCCCTACTTTGAAGCTTTCTTT
.	TRBV4-3	TRBJ1-2	.	CASSQDPGPYGYTF	TGCGCCAGCAGCCAAGACCCCGGACCTTATGGCTACACCTTC
.	TRBV5-1	TRBJ2-6	.	CASSFWVSSGANVLTF	TGCGCCAGCAGCTTTTGGGTTTCCTCTGGGGCCAACGTCCTGACTTTC
TRBD2	TRBV4-1	TRBJ2-1	.	CASSLGLAGRSYNEQFF	TGCGCCAGCAGCCTCGGACTAGCGGGGCGCTCCTACAATGAGCAGTTCTTC
.	TRBV28	TRBJ1-5	.	CASKGGYSNQPQHF	TGTGCCAGCAAAGGGGGATATAGCAATCAGCCCCAGCATTTT
.	TRBV29-1	TRBJ1-5	.	CSARTGSNQPQHF	TGCAGCGCCAGGACGGGGTCGAATCAGCCCCAGCATTTT
.	TRBV28	TRBJ2-1	.	CASRQTVGYEQFF	TGTGCCAGCAGACAGACCGTGGGTTATGAGCAGTTCTTC
.	TRBV14	TRBJ1-2	.	CASSHQRGYGAGYTF	TGTGCCAGCAGCCACCAAAGAGGGTACGGGGCTGGCTACACCTTC
TRBD1	TRBV7-2	TRBJ1-1	.	CASRPTGGRNTEAFF	TGTGCCAGCAGGCCGACAGGGGGTCGGAACACTGAAGCTTTCTTT
.	TRBV30	TRBJ1-4	.	CAWSRAGGDEKLFF	TGTGCCTGGAGCAGGGCGGGAGGGGATGAAAAACTGTTTTTT
TRBD2	TRBV5-1	TRBJ2-3	.	CASRTSGGPTDTQYF	TGCGCCAGTAGGACTAGCGGGGGCCCTACAGATACGCAGTATTTT
.	TRBV7-3	TRBJ2-5	.	CASSSRTGETQYF	TGTGCCAGCAGCTCGAGGACGGGGGAGACCCAGTACTTC
TRBD1	TRBV10-3	TRBJ1-1	once	CAISAGTGATSNTEAFF	TGTGCCATCAGTGCTGGGACAGGGGCAACGTCGAACACTGAAGCTTTCTTT
.	TRBV9	TRBJ2-7	.	CASSVDGQYAQYF	TGTGCCAGCAGCGTAGATGGCCAGTACGCCCAGTACTTC
.	TRBV9	TRBJ2-3	.	CASSEGRSTDTQYF	TGTGCCAGCAGCGAGGGCAGGAGCACAGATACGCAGTATTTT
.	TRBV29-1	TRBJ1-1	.	CSVTPVNTEAFF	TGCAGCGTTACCCCGGTGAACACTGAAGCTTTCTTT
.	TRBV27	TRBJ1-6	.	CASSLEGGNSPLHF	TGTGCCAGCAGTTTGGAGGGGGGCAATTCACCCCTCCACTTT
TRBD2	TRBV9	TRBJ2-3	.	CASSALTTSGGADTQYF	TGTGCCAGCAGCGCGCTGACCACTAGCGGGGGGGCGGATACGCAGTATTTT
TRBD1	TRBV27	TRBJ1-2	.	CASSPLPQGASYGYTF	TGTGCCAGCAGTCCCCTTCCACAGGGGGCCTCTTATGGCTACACCTTC
.	TRBV10-3	TRBJ2-2	.	CAIRAAGVSGELFF	TGTGCCATCAGAGCGGCTGGGGTTAGCGGGGAGCTGTTTTTT
TRBD2	TRBV6-4	TRBJ2-3	.	CASRAGLAGTDTQYF	TGTGCCAGCAGAGCGGGACTAGCGGGGACAGATACGCAGTATTTT
TRBD1	TRBV6-4	TRBJ1-4	.	CALDRGDEKLFF	TGTGCCCTAGACAGGGGGGATGAAAAACTGTTTTTT
TRBD1	TRBV7-2	TRBJ1-5	.	CASSPREQGANQPQHF	TGTGCCAGCAGCCCACGGGAACAGGGGGCTAATCAGCCCCAGCATTTT
.	TRBV30	TRBJ2-1	.	CAWSSVRDNEQFF	TGTGCCTGGAGTTCGGTGCGGGACAATGAGCAGTTCTTC
TRBD2	TRBV10-1	TRBJ2-7	.	CASSRTSGGYEQYF	TGCGCCAGCAGTCGGACTAGCGGGGGGTACGAGCAGTACTTC
.	TRBV14	TRBJ2-5	.	CASSQVAETQYF	TGTGCCAGCAGCCAAGTCGCGGAGACCCAGTACTTC
TRBD1	TRBV7-6	TRBJ1-2	.	CASSLGTGLSNNYGYTF	TGTGCCAGCAGCTTAGGGACAGGGCTCAGTAATAACTATGGCTACACCTTC
.	TRBV5-6	TRBJ1-5	.	CASSLWLGATRNQPQHF	TGTGCCAGCAGCTTGTGGTTGGGGGCCACTAGGAATCAGCCCCAGCATTTT
.	TRBV29-1	TRBJ1-1	once	CSVEGEGFNTEAFF	TGCAGCGTTGAAGGTGAGGGATTTAACACTGAAGCTTTCTTT
.	TRBV27	TRBJ2-7	.	CASSFVANTYEQYF	TGTGCCAGCAGTTTTGTGGCGAACACCTACGAGCAGTACTTC
.	TRBV25-1	TRBJ1-1	.	CASSGIGLNTEAFF	TGTGCCAGCAGTGGAATCGGGCTGAACACTGAAGCTTTCTTT
.	TRBV19	TRBJ2-5	.	CASRAPLGTQYF	TGTGCCAGTAGAGCACCCTTGGGGACCCAGTACTTC
.	TRBV19	TRBJ1-6	.	CASKDVPGSPLHF	TGTGCCTCAAAAGACGTCCCAGGGTCACCCCTCCACTTT
TRBD2	TRBV27	TRBJ2-3	.	CASSSYGTSGGRVRTDTQYF	TGTGCCAGCAGTTCATACGGGACTAGCGGGGGCCGCGTCCGCACAGATACGCAGTATTTT
.	TRBV6-5	TRBJ1-2	few	CASSYGGNYGYTF	TGTGCCAGCAGTTACGGGGGGAACTATGGCTACACCTTC
.	TRBV7-2	TRBJ1-4	.	CASSRTPRGDEKLFF	TGTGCCAGCAGCCGAACCCCCCGGGGGGATGAAAAACTGTTTTTT
TRBD2	TRBV28	TRBJ2-5	.	CASSSTSGGQETQYF	TGTGCCAGCAGTTCGACTAGCGGGGGACAAGAGACCCAGTACTTC
.	TRBV7-9	TRBJ2-7	.	CASSLGSYGQYF	TGTGCCAGCAGCTTAGGATCCTACGGGCAGTACTTC
.	TRBV5-4	TRBJ1-2	.	CASSLEGQIAYGYTF	TGTGCCAGCAGCTTGGAGGGACAAATAGCCTATGGCTACACCTTC